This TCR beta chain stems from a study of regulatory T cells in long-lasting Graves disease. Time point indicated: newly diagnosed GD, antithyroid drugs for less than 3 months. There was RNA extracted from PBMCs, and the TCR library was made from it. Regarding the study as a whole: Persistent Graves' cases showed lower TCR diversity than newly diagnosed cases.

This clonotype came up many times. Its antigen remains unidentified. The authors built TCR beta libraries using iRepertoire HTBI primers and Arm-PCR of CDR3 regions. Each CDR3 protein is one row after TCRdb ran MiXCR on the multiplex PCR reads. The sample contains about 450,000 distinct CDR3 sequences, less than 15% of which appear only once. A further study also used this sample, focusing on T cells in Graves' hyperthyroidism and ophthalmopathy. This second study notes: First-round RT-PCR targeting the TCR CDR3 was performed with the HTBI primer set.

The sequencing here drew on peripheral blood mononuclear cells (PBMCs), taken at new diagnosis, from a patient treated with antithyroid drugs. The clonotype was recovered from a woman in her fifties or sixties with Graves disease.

The chain's CDR3 is CASSSGGGPPTNEKLFF. In nucleotides, the CDR3 is TGTGCCAGCAGTTCCGGAGGTGGTCCCCCAACTAATGAAAAACTGTTTTTT. This chain connects TRBV28 to TRBJ1-4; D unresolved. CDR3 length: 17 residues. CDR1 is MDHEN and CDR2 is SYDVKM in the germline V gene. Trimming took off 4 bases at V and 0 bases at J, with 15 bases between the two ends. The full variable domain, completed using reference TRBV28 and TRBJ1-4, is DVKVTQSSRYLVKRTGEKVFLECVQDMDHENMFWYRQDPGLGLRLIYFSYDVKMKEKGDIPEGYSVSREKKERFSLILESASTNQTSMYLCASSSGGGPPTNEKLFFGSGTQLSVL.